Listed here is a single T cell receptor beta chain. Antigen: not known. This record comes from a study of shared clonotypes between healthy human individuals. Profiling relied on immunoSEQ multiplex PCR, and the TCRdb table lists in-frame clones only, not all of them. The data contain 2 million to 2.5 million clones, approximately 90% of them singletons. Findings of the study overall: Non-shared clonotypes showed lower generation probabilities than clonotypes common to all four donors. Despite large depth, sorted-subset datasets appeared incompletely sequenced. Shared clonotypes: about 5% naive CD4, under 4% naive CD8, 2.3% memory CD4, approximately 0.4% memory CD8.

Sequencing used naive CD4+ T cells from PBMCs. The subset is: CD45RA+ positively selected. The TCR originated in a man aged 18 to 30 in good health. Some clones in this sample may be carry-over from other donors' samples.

The DNA for the CDR3 is TGTGCCAGCAGCTTAGCGTTGGGGGACAATGAGCAGTTCTTC. It yields the protein CASSLALGDNEQFF. V gene TRBV7-9 combines with J gene TRBJ2-1; D is perhaps TRBD1 or TRBD2 (5 bases each). Germline V CDR1 and CDR2: SEHNR, FQNEAQ (reference sequence). V was trimmed by 0 bases and J by 5 bases, leaving 8 bases between them. This CDR3 is 14 amino acids long. Full variable domain (remainder filled in from reference TRBV7-9 and TRBJ2-1): DTGVSQNPRHKITKRGQNVTFRCDPISEHNRLYWYRQTLGQGPEFLTYFQNEAQLEKSRLLSDRFSAERPKGSFSTLEIQRTEQGDSAMYLCASSLALGDNEQFFGPGTRLTVL.